Detailed here is one T cell receptor (beta chain). The time point: patch test 3, about 24 weeks after DPC sensitization. Noted treatment: therapeutic diphenylcyclopropenone sensitization with weekly scalp DPC. One entry per CDR3 protein results from TCRdb running MiXCR on the RACE reads. The data contain tens of thousands of distinct CDR3 sequences, approximately 12% of them singletons. The data were obtained in a study of human T cells and chemical hapten exposure. Germline assignment: CDR1 MDHEN and CDR2 SYDVKM. This CDR3 has 11 amino acids. Trimming pared 7 bases from V and 6 bases from J, leaving 9 bases between.

This chain links TRBV28 with TRBJ1-1; maybe TRBD1 (6 bases). This sequence originates from a woman aged 50 to 60 with alopecia areata. Some clones in this sample may be carry-over from other donors' samples. The source was whole blood, collected in connection with sensitization to the hapten diphenylcyclopropenone (DPC). The CDR3 DNA sequence: TGTGCCAGCACGGGACATTCTGAAGCTTTCTTT. Encoded protein: CASTGHSEAFF. The full variable domain, in which reference TRBV28 and TRBJ1-1 provide the parts outside the CDR3, is DVKVTQSSRYLVKRTGEKVFLECVQDMDHENMFWYRQDPGLGLRLIYFSYDVKMKEKGDIPEGYSVSREKKERFSLILESASTNQTSMYLCASTGHSEAFFGQGTRLTVV.